This T cell receptor (beta chain) was observed in a study of control samples from healthy donors and cancer patients. Measured with immunoSEQ multiplex PCR; TCRdb has only the in-frame clones, and not every one. Among roughly 130,000 clones listed, 90% to 95% were seen once. There are 13 residues in the CDR3. The V gene's germline CDR1 is SGHDT and CDR2 YYEEEE. The V and J ends lost 0 bases and 2 bases respectively, with 6 bases between them. This TCR derives from a man aged 50-60 years with head and neck cancer. The V call is TRBV5-6, the J call TRBJ2-7; D gene unclear. Sequencing was performed on PBMCs. CDR3 in DNA: TGTGCCAGCAGCTTGGGGAGCGCCTACGAGCAGTACTTC. Its protein product is CASSLGSAYEQYF.